This T cell receptor (beta chain) was retrieved from a study of blood T cell repertoires in COVID-19. This clone has a single count. Only in-frame clones appear in the TCRdb table, and some are missing; sequencing was by immunoSEQ multiplex PCR. The sample lists about 38,000 clones, nearly 90% occurring once. Germline loops: CDR1 LNHDA, CDR2 SQIVND (reference sequence). The V segment lost 6 bases and the J segment 3 bases; nucleotides outside the gene matches: 6. The CDR3 sequence is 14 residues long. This chain connects TRBV19 to TRBJ1-1, with TRBD1 matching 8 bases. What was sequenced was peripheral blood. This TCR came from a man aged 60-69 years with COVID-19, enrolled during active disease. CDR3 bases: TGTGCCAGTAGAACTTCAGGGGGCGACACTGAAGCTTTCTTT. It codes for CASRTSGGDTEAFF.